This TCR beta chain was recorded in a study of T cell changes during pregnancy in multiple sclerosis. Repertoires were generated with immunoSEQ multiplex PCR, while TCRdb's copy carries only in-frame clones and drops some. The profile shows about 23,000 clones, 70% to 90% of them singletons. V shed 6 bases, J shed 2 bases, and the junction held 9 bases outside the gene matches. This CDR3 region has 15 residues. CDR1 and CDR2 from the germline V gene are SGHTA and FQGNSA. The origin of this receptor is a female donor in good health, enrolled as a control in a pregnancy study. The starting material was CD4+ T cells from peripheral blood mononuclear cells, obtained in the first trimester of pregnancy. The chain joins TRBV7-2 to TRBJ2-7; 8 bases are a match to TRBD1. The CDR3 protein is CASRSRTGMTYEQYF. As DNA, the CDR3 is TGTGCCAGCAGATCACGGACAGGGATGACCTACGAGCAGTACTTC.